Listed below are T cell receptor beta chains from one sample, sequenced in a study of read filtering for tumor transcriptome and immune sequencing. One entry per CDR3 protein results from TCRdb running MiXCR on the reads. The sample contains about 46,000 distinct CDR3 sequences, roughly a fifth of which appear only once. The sequencing input was a population of CD138-negative cells sorted from bone marrow. The receptors were sampled from a donor over 35 with multiple myeloma. Both conserved end residues are part of each CDR3. Fields, in order: J gene, V gene, D gene, clone size, CDR3 protein, CDR3 DNA. The D gene is left open where the match is weak. Clone size is stated in some rows and not others, as once, few, many or a class when expanded.

j_gene: TRBJ2-1; v_gene: TRBV6-6; d_gene: TRBD1; abundance: many; CDR3aa: CASSYNPGTGFDEQFF; CDR3nt: TGTGCCAGCAGTTACAACCCCGGGACAGGGTTCGATGAGCAGTTCTTC
j_gene: TRBJ1-5; v_gene: TRBV4-2; d_gene: -; abundance: -; CDR3aa: CASRQGAAGGTSSTDTQHF; CDR3nt: TGTGCCAGCCGCCAAGGTGCAGCGGGAGGAACTTCAAGCACAGATACGCAGCATTTT
j_gene: TRBJ2-1; v_gene: TRBV5-5; d_gene: -; abundance: -; CDR3aa: CSSSPVSATYNEQFF; CDR3nt: TGTTCCAGCAGCCCGGTGAGCGCCACCTACAATGAGCAGTTCTTC
j_gene: TRBJ2-1; v_gene: TRBV5-1; d_gene: -; abundance: -; CDR3aa: CASSLDGGSYNEQFF; CDR3nt: TGCGCCAGCAGCTTGGATGGGGGCTCCTACAATGAGCAGTTCTTC
j_gene: TRBJ1-4; v_gene: TRBV5-1; d_gene: TRBD1; abundance: many; CDR3aa: CASSPTGETSEKLFF; CDR3nt: TGCGCCAGCAGCCCGACAGGGGAGACGAGTGAAAAACTGTTTTTT
j_gene: TRBJ2-1; v_gene: TRBV6-5; d_gene: -; abundance: many; CDR3aa: CASSYSISAYGRNEQFF; CDR3nt: TGTGCCAGCAGTTACTCGATTTCCGCTTACGGTCGCAATGAGCAGTTCTTC
j_gene: TRBJ2-1; v_gene: TRBV6-5; d_gene: -; abundance: few; CDR3aa: CASSYGGRNNEQFF; CDR3nt: TGTGCCAGCAGTTATGGGGGACGGAACAATGAGCAGTTCTTC
j_gene: TRBJ2-3; v_gene: TRBV28; d_gene: -; abundance: many; CDR3aa: CASSTLEGTQYF; CDR3nt: TGTGCCAGCAGCACCCTAGAGGGTACGCAGTATTTT
j_gene: TRBJ2-2; v_gene: TRBV5-1; d_gene: -; abundance: many; CDR3aa: CASSSGSHTGELFF; CDR3nt: TGCGCCAGCAGCTCCGGGTCCCACACCGGGGAGCTGTTTTTT
j_gene: TRBJ2-7; v_gene: TRBV5-1; d_gene: -; abundance: -; CDR3aa: CASSLTDPYGQYF; CDR3nt: TGCGCCAGCAGCTTGACGGATCCCTACGGGCAATACTTC
j_gene: TRBJ2-1; v_gene: TRBV7-3; d_gene: -; abundance: many; CDR3aa: CASSLTTSSYNEQFF; CDR3nt: TGTGCCAGCAGCTTAACAACTAGCTCCTACAATGAGCAGTTCTTC
j_gene: TRBJ2-1; v_gene: TRBV30; d_gene: TRBD1; abundance: once; CDR3aa: CAWSVPAGQAPLEQFF; CDR3nt: TGTGCCTGGAGTGTACCGGCCGGACAGGCTCCTTTAGAGCAGTTCTTC
j_gene: TRBJ2-1; v_gene: TRBV14; d_gene: TRBD2; abundance: many; CDR3aa: CASSQGAGVGQFF; CDR3nt: TGTGCCAGCAGCCAGGGAGCGGGAGTAGGTCAGTTCTTC
j_gene: TRBJ2-1; v_gene: TRBV7-8; d_gene: -; abundance: many; CDR3aa: CASSLDAYNEQFF; CDR3nt: TGTGCCAGCAGCTTAGACGCCTACAATGAGCAGTTCTTC
j_gene: TRBJ1-4; v_gene: TRBV4-1; d_gene: -; abundance: -; CDR3aa: CASSQGTMAGEVEKLFF; CDR3nt: TGCGCCAGCAGCCAAGGTACCATGGCAGGGGAAGTTGAAAAGCTGTTTTTT
j_gene: TRBJ2-2; v_gene: TRBV28; d_gene: -; abundance: many; CDR3aa: CASSSVEQNTGELFF; CDR3nt: TGTGCCAGCAGTTCCGTGGAACAGAACACCGGGGAGCTGTTTTTT
j_gene: TRBJ1-2; v_gene: TRBV6-6; d_gene: -; abundance: few; CDR3aa: CASRGPSGTPTNYGYTF; CDR3nt: TGTGCCAGCAGAGGCCCTTCCGGGACACCCACTAACTATGGCTACACCTTC
j_gene: TRBJ1-1; v_gene: TRBV5-4; d_gene: -; abundance: -; CDR3aa: CASSLGGEGTEAFF; CDR3nt: TGTGCCAGCAGCTTGGGAGGGGAAGGCACTGAAGCTTTCTTT
j_gene: TRBJ2-1; v_gene: TRBV19; d_gene: -; abundance: many; CDR3aa: CASSIAYFNEQFF; CDR3nt: TGTGCCAGTAGTATCGCCTACTTCAATGAGCAGTTCTTC
j_gene: TRBJ2-7; v_gene: TRBV3-1; d_gene: -; abundance: many; CDR3aa: CASSLSVPTYEQYF; CDR3nt: TGTGCCAGCAGCCTCTCGGTTCCCACCTACGAGCAGTACTTC
j_gene: TRBJ2-3; v_gene: TRBV3-1; d_gene: -; abundance: many; CDR3aa: CASGRGGSTDTQYF; CDR3nt: TGTGCCAGCGGAAGGGGCGGGAGCACAGATACGCAGTATTTT
j_gene: TRBJ2-1; v_gene: TRBV2; d_gene: TRBD2; abundance: -; CDR3aa: CASTLDTSGDYYNEQLF; CDR3nt: TGTGCCAGCACGTTGGATACTAGCGGGGATTACTACAATGAGCAGCTCTTC
j_gene: TRBJ1-6; v_gene: TRBV6-1; d_gene: -; abundance: many; CDR3aa: CASSEGQGFNSPLHF; CDR3nt: TGTGCCAGCAGTGAAGGGCAGGGTTTTAATTCACCCCTCCACTTT
j_gene: TRBJ2-1; v_gene: TRBV6-6; d_gene: TRBD2; abundance: many; CDR3aa: CASSYGRTSGYNEQFF; CDR3nt: TGTGCCAGCAGTTACGGTAGGACTAGCGGCTACAATGAGCAGTTCTTC
j_gene: TRBJ1-5; v_gene: TRBV19; d_gene: -; abundance: many; CDR3aa: CASSTRGPYHQPQHF; CDR3nt: TGTGCCAGTAGTACCCGAGGCCCCTATCATCAGCCCCAGCATTTT
j_gene: TRBJ2-7; v_gene: TRBV7-8; d_gene: -; abundance: many; CDR3aa: CASSPWTLAYEQYF; CDR3nt: TGTGCCAGCAGCCCGTGGACACTAGCCTACGAGCAGTACTTC
j_gene: TRBJ2-1; v_gene: TRBV29-1; d_gene: TRBD2; abundance: -; CDR3aa: CSSIAGENNEQFF; CDR3nt: TGCAGCTCTATAGCGGGAGAGAACAATGAGCAGTTCTTC
j_gene: TRBJ2-2; v_gene: TRBV9; d_gene: TRBD1; abundance: few; CDR3aa: CASSADRDRGPEHTGELFF; CDR3nt: TGTGCCAGCAGCGCGGACCGGGACAGGGGCCCCGAACATACCGGGGAGCTGTTTTTT
j_gene: TRBJ2-6; v_gene: TRBV6-6; d_gene: -; abundance: many; CDR3aa: CASSYYMDSRFTSGANVLTF; CDR3nt: TGTGCCAGCAGTTACTACATGGACAGTCGGTTTACCTCTGGGGCCAACGTCCTGACTTTC